Below are 32 T cell receptor beta chains sequenced from a single sample in a study of blood T cells in healthy people across ages. With a J-beta primer mix and a sample-barcoded 5' primer, a second PCR ran roughly 6 to 12 cycles. TCRdb reprocessed the 5' RACE reads via MiXCR and lists one record per CDR3 protein. The repertoire includes roughly 640,000 distinct CDR3 sequences, approximately 30% of them detected once, and 15% to 17% sits in the top ten. Material: blood. All receptors come from a woman of 80 years or more in good health.

The V gene is TRBV6-1, the J gene TRBJ1-1; tentative D call: TRBD1 (6 bases). The CDR3 has 13 amino acids. V gave up 1 base and J gave up 8 bases, with 11 bases separating them. Germline V gene sequence: CDR1 MNHNS, CDR2 SASEGT. The CDR3 DNA follows: TGTGCCAGCAGTGAAGTTCTGGGGGGCGAAGCTTTCTTT. It codes for CASSEVLGGEAFF.

The sample holds a few counts of this clonotype. Just one base apart from a much larger clone, this may be a read error. The rearrangement uses TRBV20-1 and TRBJ2-3; 9 nucleotides align to TRBD1. Per the germline V gene, CDR1 is DFQATT and CDR2 is SNEGSKA (reference sequence). The CDR3 covers 13 residues. Trimming took 5 bases from V and 4 from J; bases not matched to a gene: 4. The CDR3 loop reads CSARDRAADTQYF. CDR3 bases: TGCAGTGCTCGGGACAGGGCAGCAGATACGCAGTATTTT.

About this clonotype: The final CDR3 position lacks the conserved phenylalanine or tryptophan, pointing to a likely read error. The V and J genes are TRBV12-3 or TRBV12-4 and TRBJ2-3, with 7 bases matching TRBD1. This CDR3 comprises 15 residues. The DNA of the CDR3 is TGTGCCAGCAGTTTCGTCAGGGGGAGCACAGATGCGCAGTATTCT. Encoded protein: CASSFVRGSTDAQYS.

This clonotype came up many times. A much larger clone sits a single nucleotide away, making a read error possible. This rearrangement joins TRBV7-2 to TRBJ2-7; 10 bases are shared with TRBD2. Germline loops: CDR1 SGHTA, CDR2 FQGNSA. This CDR3 comprises 15 residues. The CDR3 DNA is TGCGCCAGCAGCTTGACTAGCGGGTCCTACAATGAGCAGTACTTC. Translating gives CASSLTSGSYNEQYF. Full variable domain (missing parts from reference TRBV7-2 and TRBJ2-7): GAGVSQSPSNKVTEKGKDVELRCDPISGHTALYWYRQSLGQGLEFLIYFQGNSAPDKSGLPSDRFSAERTGGSVSTLTIQRTQQEDSAVYLCASSLTSGSYNEQYFGPGTRLTVT.

V and J are TRBV6-2 or TRBV6-3 and TRBJ2-5; 8 bases fit TRBD2. Trimming took 0 bases from V and 0 from J; bases not matched to a gene: 15. Germline-derived CDR1 and CDR2 are MNHEY and SVGEGT. The CDR3 runs to 20 residues. As DNA, the CDR3 is TGTGCCAGCAGTTACTCGATTGAAGGACTAGCAGACATGTACCAAGAGACCCAGTACTTC. Encoded protein: CASSYSIEGLADMYQETQYF.

The sample holds many counts of this clonotype. V and J are TRBV30 and TRBJ1-4, with D unresolved. CDR3 length equals 13 residues. Looked up from germline, CDR1 is GTSNPN and CDR2 is SVGIG (reference sequence). V lost 2 bases, J lost 10 bases, and 14 bases lay in between. CDR3 nucleotides: TGTGCCTGGAGTCGCAGGACGGAGGGAAAACTGTTTTTT. Amino acid sequence: CAWSRRTEGKLFF. Variable domain in full (rest from reference TRBV30 and TRBJ1-4): SQTIHQWPATLVQPVGSPLSLECTVEGTSNPNLYWYRQAAGRGLQLLFYSVGIGQISSEVPQNLSASRPQDRQFILSSKKLLLSDSGFYLCAWSRRTEGKLFFGSGTQLSVL.

The sample holds many counts of this clonotype. The chain couples TRBV15 to TRBJ2-7, with 10 bases lining up with TRBD1. CDR1 is LNHNV and CDR2 is YYDKDF in the germline V gene (reference sequence). V was pared by 0 bases and J by 5 bases, with 4 bases of the junction left unmatched. The CDR3 sequence is 15 residues long. DNA for the CDR3: TGTGCCACCAGCAGAGAGGGACAGGGGCCGGACGAGCAGTACTTC. Protein product: CATSREGQGPDEQYF. Based on the CDR3 plus reference TRBV15 and TRBJ2-7, the full variable domain is DAMVIQNPRYQVTQFGKPVTLSCSQTLNHNVMYWYQQKSSQAPKLLFHYYDKDFNNEADTPDNFQSRRPNTSFCFLDIRSPGLGDTAMYLCATSREGQGPDEQYFGPGTRLTVT.

This sequence joins TRBV18 and TRBJ1-4; a weak D match, TRBD1 (5 bases). Trimming took off 6 bases at V and 6 bases at J, with 14 bases between the two ends. Per germline, CDR1 KGHSH and CDR2 LQKENI. This CDR3 spans 14 amino acids. The CDR3 reads CASSIGTSDEKLFF. The CDR3 DNA reads TGTGCCAGCTCTATCGGGACGTCGGATGAAAAACTGTTTTTT.

With regard to this clonotype: This sequence may be a read error, since a much larger clone differs from it by one base. The V gene is TRBV7-2, the J gene TRBJ2-5, with a weak D call TRBD2 (7 bases). CDR3 length: 14 residues. CDR1 and CDR2 (germline): SGHTA, FQGNSA. V was shortened by 7 bases and J by 4 bases, with 16 bases between the two germline ends. This CDR3 is CTSTNEGGRETQYF. The CDR3 bases are TGTACCAGCACAAATGAGGGGGGGCGAGAGACCCAGTACTTC.

This clonotype showed up many times. The V and J genes are TRBV3-1 and TRBJ2-5; 8 bases are shared with TRBD2. The V segment lost 7 bases and the J segment 4 bases; nucleotides outside the gene matches: 14. The CDR3 length is 16 residues. CDR1 is LGHDT and CDR2 is YNNKEL in the germline V gene (reference sequence). The CDR3 reads CASTLRGLDARETQYF. The CDR3 DNA reads as TGTGCCAGCACCCTCCGGGGACTAGACGCGCGAGAGACCCAGTACTTC.

This clonotype was counted many times. This chain joins TRBV13 and TRBJ2-7, with D hard to call. The CDR3 consists of 15 residues. V lost 0 bases and J lost 0, with 9 bases in between. CDR1 is PRHDT and CDR2 is FYEKMQ in the germline V gene (reference sequence). This chain's CDR3 is CASSLGWRSSYEQYF. Written as DNA, the CDR3 is TGTGCCAGCAGCTTAGGGTGGAGAAGCTCCTACGAGCAGTACTTC.

This clonotype was counted a few times. This chain links TRBV2 with TRBJ2-1; 7 bases map to TRBD2. Trimming at V came to 4 bases and at J to 10 bases, leaving 13 bases not matched to a gene. The CDR3 covers 15 residues. Germline assignment: CDR1 SNHLY and CDR2 FYNNEI. CDR3 in amino acids: CASSGSSGPGREQFF. CDR3 DNA sequence: TGTGCCAGCAGTGGGAGTAGCGGGCCCGGGCGGGAGCAGTTCTTC.

A remark on this clonotype: A much larger clone differs from this one at a single base, so this may be a read error. This chain connects TRBV10-3 to TRBJ1-6; weak D call: TRBD1 (5 bases). From germline, CDR1 is ENHRY and CDR2 SYGVKD. The CDR3 loop spans 13 amino acids. The CDR3 region has the DNA TGTGCCATCAGTGAGGGGGCTCGGTCACCCCGCCACTTT. Its translation: CAISEGARSPRHF.

At least ten counts were recorded for this clonotype. This sequence joins TRBV27 and TRBJ2-7; no reliable D call. This CDR3 has 13 residues. The V gene lost 8 bases and the J gene lost 1 base, with 12 bases spanning the gap. Per germline, CDR1 MNHEY and CDR2 SMNVEV (reference sequence). The CDR3 loop reads CASSGALSYEQYF. The CDR3 bases are TGTGCCAGCTCCGGTGCCCTATCCTACGAGCAGTACTTC.

This clonotype was seen a few times. One base away lies a much larger clone, so this may be a sequencing read error. The chain combines TRBV7-2 with TRBJ2-5, with D hard to call. The CDR3 loop spans 13 amino acids. Germline V lookup: CDR1 SGHTA, CDR2 FQGNSA. The CDR3 reads CASSFGIQEAQYF. CDR3 sequence (DNA): TGTGCCAGCAGCTTTGGGATTCAAGAGGCCCAGTACTTC. Using reference TRBV7-2 and TRBJ2-5 for the parts outside the CDR3, the full variable domain is GAGVSQSPSNKVTEKGKDVELRCDPISGHTALYWYRQSLGQGLEFLIYFQGNSAPDKSGLPSDRFSAERTGGSVSTLTIQRTQQEDSAVYLCASSFGIQEAQYFGPGTRLLVL.

This clonotype was found many times. This chain joins TRBV4-2 and TRBJ2-3; 9 bases agree with TRBD2. The CDR3 covers 16 residues. Germline CDR1 LGHNA, CDR2 YNFKEQ. Losses at the gene ends were 2 bases for V and 11 bases for J; bases not matched to a gene: 14. The DNA of the CDR3 is TGTGCCAGCAGCCAACCAGGAGCGGGGGGCCGTTTCGGGCAGTATTTT. This codes for CASSQPGAGGRFGQYF.

The chain is built from TRBV7-9 and TRBJ2-3; D is ambiguous. V lost 3 bases, J lost 1 base, and 11 bases lay in between. Looked up from germline, CDR1 is SEHNR and CDR2 is FQNEAQ (reference sequence). The CDR3 is 15 amino acids. CDR3 loop: CASSFYGSGTDTQYF. The CDR3 DNA reads TGTGCCAGCAGCTTTTACGGGTCGGGCACAGATACGCAGTATTTT. Based on the CDR3 plus reference TRBV7-9 and TRBJ2-3, the full variable domain is DTGVSQNPRHKITKRGQNVTFRCDPISEHNRLYWYRQTLGQGPEFLTYFQNEAQLEKSRLLSDRFSAERPKGSFSTLEIQRTEQGDSAMYLCASSFYGSGTDTQYFGPGTRLTVL.

This clonotype was recorded many times. The rearrangement joins TRBV7-2 to TRBJ2-7; D unresolved. This CDR3 has 14 residues. Trimming cost V 2 bases and J 4 bases, with 12 bases left between them. Germline CDR1 is SGHTA and CDR2 is FQGNSA. In DNA form, the CDR3 reads TGTGCCAGCAGCTTATCTGCAGGTTTATACGAGCAGTACTTC. It specifies CASSLSAGLYEQYF.

This clonotype showed up many times. The rearrangement joins TRBV20-1 to TRBJ2-5, with D perhaps given as TRBD1 or TRBD2 (7 bases each). Germline V CDR1 and CDR2: DFQATT, SNEGSKA (reference sequence). Trimming shortened V by 5 bases and J by 0 bases, and 13 bases separated the two germline ends. The CDR3 sequence is 14 residues long. In DNA, the CDR3 is TGCAGTGCTCCAGGGGGGGGGAACCAAGAGACCCAGTACTTC. Protein product: CSAPGGGNQETQYF.

In this sample, this clonotype turned up many times. The chain recombines TRBV12-3 or TRBV12-4 with TRBJ1-2; 7 nucleotides line up with TRBD1. Trimming removed 5 bases from V and 6 bases from J; junction bases left unmatched: 9. There are 14 residues in the CDR3. The CDR3 sequence is CASSPRQGGNGYTF. In DNA form, the CDR3 reads TGTGCCAGCAGTCCCCGACAGGGAGGAAATGGCTACACCTTC.

This chain links TRBV28 with TRBJ2-2; 12 positions agree with TRBD2. V shed 5 bases and J 0 bases; nucleotides not matched to a gene: 4. The CDR3 has 17 residues. Per germline, CDR1 MDHEN and CDR2 SYDVKM. CDR3: CASSETSGGPNTGELFF. The CDR3 DNA sequence: TGTGCCAGCAGTGAAACTAGCGGGGGGCCGAACACCGGGGAGCTGTTTTTT.

V is TRBV29-1 and J is TRBJ2-5, with 7 bases fitting TRBD1. CDR3 size: 12 residues. CDR1 is SQVTM, CDR2 ANQGSEA, per germline. The trim removed 3 bases at V and 5 bases at J, leaving 3 bases unmatched. The CDR3 here is CSVDEGAETQYF. The DNA for the CDR3 is TGCAGCGTTGATGAGGGGGCGGAGACCCAGTACTTC.

This clonotype has at least ten counts. V gene TRBV6-6 combines with J gene TRBJ1-2, with D unresolved. The germline V and J ends were trimmed by 2 bases and 2 bases, with 12 bases remaining between them. Germline V CDR1 and CDR2: MNHNY, SVGAGI (reference sequence). The CDR3 is 15 residues long. The CDR3 sequence is CASSYPGRTNYGYTF. CDR3 sequence (DNA): TGTGCCAGCAGTTACCCGGGTCGAACGAACTATGGCTACACCTTC.

In the case of this clonotype: Sequence at one end of the junction differs from germline and may be a read error. V gene TRBV30 combines with J gene TRBJ2-1; 10 bases map to TRBD2. The CDR3 is 16 residues long. CDR1 is GTSNPN, CDR2 SVGIG, per germline (reference sequence). CDR3 amino acids: CAWSGLAGESYNEQVF. DNA of the CDR3: TGTGCCTGGAGTGGTCTAGCGGGGGAATCCTACAATGAGCAGGTCTTC.

This clonotype was observed many times. The J gene is TRBJ1-2, the V gene TRBV7-6, with 11 bases aligning to TRBD1. Looked up from germline, CDR1 is SGHVS and CDR2 is FNYEAQ. The CDR3 is made up of 15 amino acids. V shed 5 bases and J 7 bases; nucleotides not matched to a gene: 9. CDR3: CASSRWGQGDSGYTF. In DNA, the CDR3 is TGTGCCAGCAGCCGGTGGGGACAGGGGGATAGTGGCTACACCTTC.

V and J are TRBV28 and TRBJ2-7; the match to TRBD2 covers 10 bases. This CDR3 comprises 15 residues. The trim removed 6 bases at V and 4 bases at J, leaving 9 bases unmatched. The V gene's germline CDR1 is MDHEN and CDR2 SYDVKM. This chain's CDR3 is CASSSAGGLFYEQYF. CDR3 in DNA: TGTGCCAGCAGCTCAGCGGGAGGGCTTTTTTACGAGCAGTACTTC.

As to this clonotype: One end of the junction fails to match germline, which may point to a read error. The chain couples TRBV20-1 to TRBJ2-5; the D is unclear. This CDR3 region has 13 residues. Germline CDR1 reads DFQATT; CDR2 reads SNEGSKA (reference sequence). The CDR3 here is CSARDRTKETQYF. DNA of the CDR3: TGCAGTGCGAGAGACCGGACCAAAGAGACCCAGTACTTC.

As to this clonotype: A much larger clone is a single base away; this may be a read error. The chain joins TRBV20-1 to TRBJ2-7; 11 bases are a match to TRBD2. CDR1 DFQATT and CDR2 SNEGSKA come from the germline V gene (reference sequence). The CDR3 runs to 12 residues. The CDR3 is CTLAGAYNEQYF. CDR3 DNA sequence: TGCACACTAGCGGGGGCGTACAATGAGCAGTACTTC.

This clonotype was seen at least ten times. The chain carries TRBV20-1 and TRBJ2-7, with 8 bases matching TRBD1. Germline trimming cut 6 bases from V and 4 bases from J; bases unmatched to any gene: 11. CDR1 and CDR2 from the germline V gene are DFQATT and SNEGSKA (reference sequence). The CDR3 loop spans 14 amino acids. CDR3 in amino acids: CSARRGQGRYEQYF. The DNA for the CDR3 is TGCAGTGCCCGACGAGGACAGGGCCGATACGAGCAGTACTTC.

J is TRBJ2-5 and V is TRBV7-9, with D perhaps matching TRBD2 (6 bases). The CDR3 is 15 residues long. Germline V gene lookup returns CDR1 SEHNR and CDR2 FQNEAQ (reference sequence). Trimming removed 8 bases at V and 9 bases at J, with 25 bases between. The CDR3 coding sequence is TGTGCCAGCGGCACCCAAAACCAGGGAGGCGAGGCCCAGTACTTC. Protein product: CASGTQNQGGEAQYF.

At least ten counts were recorded for this clonotype. V usage is TRBV6-2 or TRBV6-3 and J usage is TRBJ2-3, with TRBD2 matching over 9 bases. V lost 2 bases, J lost 0 bases, and 6 bases stayed unmatched. The V gene's germline CDR1 is MNHEY and CDR2 SVGEGT. This CDR3 is 17 amino acids long. As DNA, the CDR3 is TGTGCCAGCAGTTACGTGACTAGCGGAACTAGCACAGATACGCAGTATTTT. This codes for CASSYVTSGTSTDTQYF.

The chain is built from TRBV28 and TRBJ1-1; D gene uncertain. CDR1 is MDHEN and CDR2 is SYDVKM in the germline V gene. This CDR3 region has 14 residues. V dropped 2 bases and J dropped 5 bases, with 12 bases sitting between them. CDR3 coding DNA: TGTGCCAGCAGTTTAGGGAGTTCCTTTACTGAAGCTTTCTTT. Translation: CASSLGSSFTEAFF.